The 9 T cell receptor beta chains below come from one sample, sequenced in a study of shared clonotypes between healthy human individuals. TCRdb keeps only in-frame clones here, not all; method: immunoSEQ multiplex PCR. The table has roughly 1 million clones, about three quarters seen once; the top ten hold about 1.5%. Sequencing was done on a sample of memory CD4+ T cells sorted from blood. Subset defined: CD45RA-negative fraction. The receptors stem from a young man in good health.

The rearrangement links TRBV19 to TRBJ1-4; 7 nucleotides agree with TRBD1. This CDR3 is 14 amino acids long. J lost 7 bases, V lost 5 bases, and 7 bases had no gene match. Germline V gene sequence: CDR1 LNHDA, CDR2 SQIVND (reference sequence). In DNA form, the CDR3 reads TGTGCCAGTAGTGACCGACAGGGTGCTGAAAAACTGTTTTTT. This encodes CASSDRQGAEKLFF.

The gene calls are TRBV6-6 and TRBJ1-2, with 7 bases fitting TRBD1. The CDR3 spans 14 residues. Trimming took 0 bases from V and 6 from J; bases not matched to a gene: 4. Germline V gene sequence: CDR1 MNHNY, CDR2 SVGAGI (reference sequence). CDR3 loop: CASSYSNGQDGYTF. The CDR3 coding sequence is TGTGCCAGCAGTTACTCGAATGGACAGGATGGCTACACCTTC.

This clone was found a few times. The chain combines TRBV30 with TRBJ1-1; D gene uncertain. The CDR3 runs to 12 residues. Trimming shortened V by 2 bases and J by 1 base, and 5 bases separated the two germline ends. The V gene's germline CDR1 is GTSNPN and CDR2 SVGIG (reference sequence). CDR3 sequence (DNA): TGTGCCTGGAGTACACCGAACACTGAAGCTTTCTTT. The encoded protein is CAWSTPNTEAFF.

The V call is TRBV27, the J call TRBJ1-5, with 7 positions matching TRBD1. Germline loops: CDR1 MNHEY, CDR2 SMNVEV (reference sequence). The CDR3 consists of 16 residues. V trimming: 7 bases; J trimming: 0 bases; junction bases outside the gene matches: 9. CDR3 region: CASISRDRHSNQPQHF. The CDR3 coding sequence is TGTGCCAGCATTTCCCGGGACAGACATAGCAATCAGCCCCAGCATTTT.

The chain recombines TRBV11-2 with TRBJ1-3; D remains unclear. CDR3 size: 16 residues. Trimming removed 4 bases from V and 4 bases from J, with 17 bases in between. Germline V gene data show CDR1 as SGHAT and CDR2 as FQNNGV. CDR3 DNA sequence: TGTGCCAGCAGCTCCCGAGGAGGTCAGGCAGGAAACACCATATATTTT. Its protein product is CASSSRGGQAGNTIYF.

The CDR3 sequence: CASSEGSLSGNTIYF. DNA for the CDR3: TGCGCCAGCAGCGAAGGGTCCCTCTCTGGAAACACCATATATTTT. The chain couples TRBV5-1 to TRBJ1-3; D uncertain. The V end was cut by 4 bases, the J end by 0 bases, with 11 bases between. Germline loops: CDR1 SGHRS, CDR2 YFSETQ. The CDR3 consists of 15 residues.

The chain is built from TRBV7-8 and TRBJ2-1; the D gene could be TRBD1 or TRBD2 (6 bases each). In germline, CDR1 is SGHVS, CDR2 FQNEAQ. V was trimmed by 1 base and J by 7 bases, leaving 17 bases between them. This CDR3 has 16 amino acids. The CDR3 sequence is CASSLGSGARPNEQFF. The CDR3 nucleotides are TGTGCCAGCAGCTTAGGGTCGGGGGCCCGCCCTAATGAGCAGTTCTTC.

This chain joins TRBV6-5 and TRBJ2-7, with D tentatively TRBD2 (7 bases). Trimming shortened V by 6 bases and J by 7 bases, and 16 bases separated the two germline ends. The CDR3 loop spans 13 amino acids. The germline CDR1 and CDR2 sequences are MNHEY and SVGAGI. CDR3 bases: TGTGCCAGCAGGCTGGGGGGGCGCGGAGAGCAGTACTTC. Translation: CASRLGGRGEQYF.

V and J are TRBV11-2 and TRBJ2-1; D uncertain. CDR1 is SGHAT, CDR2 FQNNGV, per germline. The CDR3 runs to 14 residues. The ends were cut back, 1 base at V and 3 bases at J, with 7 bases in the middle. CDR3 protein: CASSLGSFYNEQFF. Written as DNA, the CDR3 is TGTGCCAGCAGCTTAGGCTCTTTCTACAATGAGCAGTTCTTC.